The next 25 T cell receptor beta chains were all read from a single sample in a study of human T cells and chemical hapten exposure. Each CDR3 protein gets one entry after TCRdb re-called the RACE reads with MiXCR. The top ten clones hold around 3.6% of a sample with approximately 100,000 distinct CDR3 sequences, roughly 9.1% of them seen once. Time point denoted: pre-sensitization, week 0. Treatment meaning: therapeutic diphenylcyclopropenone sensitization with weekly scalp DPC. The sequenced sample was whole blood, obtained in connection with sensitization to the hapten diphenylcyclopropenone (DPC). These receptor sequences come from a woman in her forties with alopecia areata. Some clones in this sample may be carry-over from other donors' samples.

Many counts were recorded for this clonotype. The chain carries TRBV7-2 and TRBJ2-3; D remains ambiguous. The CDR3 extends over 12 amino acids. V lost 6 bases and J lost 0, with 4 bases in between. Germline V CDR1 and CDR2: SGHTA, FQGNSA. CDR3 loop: CASRSSTDTQYF. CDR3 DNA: TGTGCCAGCAGGTCTAGCACAGATACGCAGTATTTT.

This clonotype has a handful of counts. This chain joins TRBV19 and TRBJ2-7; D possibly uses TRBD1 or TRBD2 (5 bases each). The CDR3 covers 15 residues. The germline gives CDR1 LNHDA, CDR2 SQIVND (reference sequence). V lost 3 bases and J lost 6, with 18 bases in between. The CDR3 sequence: CASSMTGTALSEQYF. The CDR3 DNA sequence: TGTGCCAGTAGTATGACCGGGACGGCGCTTAGCGAGCAGTACTTC.

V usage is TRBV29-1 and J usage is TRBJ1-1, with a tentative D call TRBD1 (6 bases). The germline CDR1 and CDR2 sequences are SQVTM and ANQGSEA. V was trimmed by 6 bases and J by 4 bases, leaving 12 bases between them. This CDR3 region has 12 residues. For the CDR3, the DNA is TGCAGCGTCCACACAGGGAGCACTGAAGCTTTCTTT. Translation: CSVHTGSTEAFF.

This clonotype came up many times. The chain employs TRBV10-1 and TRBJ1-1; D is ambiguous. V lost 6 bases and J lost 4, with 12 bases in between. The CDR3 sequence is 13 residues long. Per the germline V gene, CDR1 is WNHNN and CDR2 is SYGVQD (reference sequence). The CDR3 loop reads CASSEQIGTEAFF. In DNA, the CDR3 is TGCGCCAGCAGCGAGCAGATTGGCACTGAAGCTTTCTTT.

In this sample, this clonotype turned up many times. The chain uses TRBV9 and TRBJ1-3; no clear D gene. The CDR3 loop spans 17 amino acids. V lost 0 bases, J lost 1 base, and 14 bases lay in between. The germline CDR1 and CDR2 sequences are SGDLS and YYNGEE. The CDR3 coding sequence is TGTGCCAGCAGCGTAGAGATCTCAGGAATTTCTGGAAACACCATATATTTT. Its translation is CASSVEISGISGNTIYF.

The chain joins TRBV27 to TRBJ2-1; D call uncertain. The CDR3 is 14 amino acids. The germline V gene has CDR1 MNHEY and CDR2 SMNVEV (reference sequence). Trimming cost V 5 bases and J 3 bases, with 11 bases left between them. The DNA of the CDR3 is TGTGCCAGCAGTCCGCCGGACCGCTACAATGAGCAGTTCTTC. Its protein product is CASSPPDRYNEQFF.

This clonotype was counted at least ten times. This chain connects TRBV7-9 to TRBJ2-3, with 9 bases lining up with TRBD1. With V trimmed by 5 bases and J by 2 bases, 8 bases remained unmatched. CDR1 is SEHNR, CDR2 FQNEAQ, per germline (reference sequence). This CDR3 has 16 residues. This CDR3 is CASSGWGDRDTDTQYF. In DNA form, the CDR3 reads TGTGCCAGCAGCGGATGGGGGGACAGGGACACAGATACGCAGTATTTT.

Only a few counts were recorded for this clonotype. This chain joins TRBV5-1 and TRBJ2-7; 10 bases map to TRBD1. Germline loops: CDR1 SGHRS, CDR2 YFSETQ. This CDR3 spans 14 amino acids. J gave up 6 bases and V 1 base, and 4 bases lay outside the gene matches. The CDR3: CASSLSGTGAEQYF. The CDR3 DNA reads TGCGCCAGCAGCTTGTCCGGGACAGGGGCCGAGCAGTACTTC.

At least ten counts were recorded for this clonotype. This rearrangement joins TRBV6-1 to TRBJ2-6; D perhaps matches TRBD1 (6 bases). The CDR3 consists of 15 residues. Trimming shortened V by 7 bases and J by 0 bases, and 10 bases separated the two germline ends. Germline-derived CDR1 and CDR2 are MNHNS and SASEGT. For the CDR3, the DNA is TGTGCCAGCACGGGACAAACCTCTGGGGCCAACGTCCTGACTTTC. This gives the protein CASTGQTSGANVLTF.

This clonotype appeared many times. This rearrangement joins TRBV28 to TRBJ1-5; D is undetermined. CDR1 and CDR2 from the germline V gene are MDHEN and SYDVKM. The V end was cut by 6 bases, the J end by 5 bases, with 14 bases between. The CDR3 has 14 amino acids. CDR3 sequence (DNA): TGTGCCAGCAGAATTTCAGAAAAGGATCAGCCCCAGCATTTT. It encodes CASRISEKDQPQHF.

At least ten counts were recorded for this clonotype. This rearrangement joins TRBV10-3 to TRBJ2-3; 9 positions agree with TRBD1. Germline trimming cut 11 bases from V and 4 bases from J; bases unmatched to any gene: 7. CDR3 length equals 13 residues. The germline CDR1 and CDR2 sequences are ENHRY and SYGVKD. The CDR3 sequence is CALGGQGSDTQYF. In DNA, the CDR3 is TGTGCCCTGGGGGGACAGGGTTCAGATACGCAGTATTTT.

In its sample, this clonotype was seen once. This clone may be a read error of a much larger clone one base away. For the CDR3, the DNA is TGTGCCGGCAGTTTTGAGTATTCCCTATCTTTCTTT. Protein product: CAGSFEYSLSFF. This sequence joins TRBV28 and TRBJ1-1; D call uncertain. Per the germline V gene, CDR1 is MDHEN and CDR2 is SYDVKM. This CDR3 region has 12 residues.

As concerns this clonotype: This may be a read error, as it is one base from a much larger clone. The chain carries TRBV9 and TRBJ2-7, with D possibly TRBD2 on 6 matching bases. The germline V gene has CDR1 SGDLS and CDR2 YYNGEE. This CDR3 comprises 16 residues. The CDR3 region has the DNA TGTGCCGGCAGCGTAGGAGTGAGCGGGCGCCTCTACGAGCAGTACTTC. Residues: CAGSVGVSGRLYEQYF.

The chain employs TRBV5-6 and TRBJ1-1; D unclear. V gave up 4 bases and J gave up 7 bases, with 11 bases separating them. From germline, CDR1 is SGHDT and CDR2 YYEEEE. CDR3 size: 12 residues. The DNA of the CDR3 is TGTGCCAGCAGCCTCGGACGGATTGAAGCTTTCTTT. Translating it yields CASSLGRIEAFF.

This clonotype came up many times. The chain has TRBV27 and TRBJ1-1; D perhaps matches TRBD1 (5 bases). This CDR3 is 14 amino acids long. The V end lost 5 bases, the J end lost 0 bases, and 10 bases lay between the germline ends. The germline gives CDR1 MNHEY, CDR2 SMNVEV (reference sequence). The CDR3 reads CASSLRALNTEAFF. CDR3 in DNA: TGTGCCAGCAGTCTCAGGGCTTTGAACACTGAAGCTTTCTTT.

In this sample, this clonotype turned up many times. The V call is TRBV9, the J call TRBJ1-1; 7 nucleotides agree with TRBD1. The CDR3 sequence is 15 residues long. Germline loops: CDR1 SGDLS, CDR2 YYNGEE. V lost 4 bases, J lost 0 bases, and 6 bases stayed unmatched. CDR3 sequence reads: CASSRQGQMNTEAFF. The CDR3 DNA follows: TGTGCCAGCAGCAGACAGGGACAGATGAACACTGAAGCTTTCTTT.

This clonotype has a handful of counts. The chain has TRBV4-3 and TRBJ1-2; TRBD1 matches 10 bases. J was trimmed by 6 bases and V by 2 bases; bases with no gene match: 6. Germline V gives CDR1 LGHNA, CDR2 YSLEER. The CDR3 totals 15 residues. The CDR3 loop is CASSQYTTGGDGYTF. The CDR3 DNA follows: TGCGCCAGCAGCCAATATACGACAGGGGGCGATGGCTACACCTTC.

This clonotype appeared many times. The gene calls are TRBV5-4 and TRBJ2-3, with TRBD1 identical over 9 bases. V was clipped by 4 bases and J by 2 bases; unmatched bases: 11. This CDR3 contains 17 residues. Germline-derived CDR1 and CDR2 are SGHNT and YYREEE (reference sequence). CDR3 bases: TGTGCCAGCAGCCCTACGCAGGGGACAGGGTTCACAGATACGCAGTATTTT. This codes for CASSPTQGTGFTDTQYF.

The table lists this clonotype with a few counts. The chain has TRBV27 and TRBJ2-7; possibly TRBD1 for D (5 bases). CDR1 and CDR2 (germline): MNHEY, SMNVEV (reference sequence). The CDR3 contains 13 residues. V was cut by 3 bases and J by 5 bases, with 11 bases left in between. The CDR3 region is CASSFQGAHEQYF. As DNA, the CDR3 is TGTGCCAGCAGTTTCCAGGGCGCCCACGAGCAGTACTTC.

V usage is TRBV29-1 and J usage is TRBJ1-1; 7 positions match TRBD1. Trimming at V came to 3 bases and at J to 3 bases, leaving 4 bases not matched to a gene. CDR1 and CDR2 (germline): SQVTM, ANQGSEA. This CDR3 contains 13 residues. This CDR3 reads CSVDRGRDTEAFF. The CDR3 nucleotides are TGCAGCGTTGACAGGGGGAGGGACACTGAAGCTTTCTTT. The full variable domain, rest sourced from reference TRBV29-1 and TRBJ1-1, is SAVISQKPSRDICQRGTSLTIQCQVDSQVTMMFWYRQQPGQSLTLIATANQGSEATYESGFVIDKFPISRPNLTFSTLTVSNMSPEDSSIYLCSVDRGRDTEAFFGQGTRLTVV.

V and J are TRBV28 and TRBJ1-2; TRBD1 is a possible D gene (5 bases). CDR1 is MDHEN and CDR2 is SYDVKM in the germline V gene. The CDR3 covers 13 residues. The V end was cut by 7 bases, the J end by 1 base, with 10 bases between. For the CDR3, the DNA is TGTGCCAGCACTCCAGGGATTAACTATGGCTACACCTTC. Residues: CASTPGINYGYTF.

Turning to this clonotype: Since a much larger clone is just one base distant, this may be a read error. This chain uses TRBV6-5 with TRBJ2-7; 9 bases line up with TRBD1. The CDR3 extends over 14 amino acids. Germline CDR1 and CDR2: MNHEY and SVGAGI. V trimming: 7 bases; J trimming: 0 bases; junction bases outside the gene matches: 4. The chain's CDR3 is CASTGTGNSYEQYF. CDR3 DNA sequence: TGTGCCAGCACCGGGACAGGGAACTCCTACGAGCAGTACTTC.

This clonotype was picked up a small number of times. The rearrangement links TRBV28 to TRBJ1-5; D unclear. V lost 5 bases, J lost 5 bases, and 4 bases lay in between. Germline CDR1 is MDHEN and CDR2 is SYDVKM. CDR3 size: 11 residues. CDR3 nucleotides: TGTGCCAGCAGTCGTGATCAGCCCCAGCATTTT. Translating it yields CASSRDQPQHF.

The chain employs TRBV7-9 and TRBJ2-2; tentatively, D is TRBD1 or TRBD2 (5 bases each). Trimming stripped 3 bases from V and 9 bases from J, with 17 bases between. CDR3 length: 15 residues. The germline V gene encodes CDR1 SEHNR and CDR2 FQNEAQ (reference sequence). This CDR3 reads CASSLFEGRKRELFF. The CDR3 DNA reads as TGTGCCAGCAGCTTGTTTGAGGGACGGAAACGGGAGCTGTTTTTT.

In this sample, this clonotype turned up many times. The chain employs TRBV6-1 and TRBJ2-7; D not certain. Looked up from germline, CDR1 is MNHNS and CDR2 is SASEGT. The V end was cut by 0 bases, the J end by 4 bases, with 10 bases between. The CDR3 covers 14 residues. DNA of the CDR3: TGTGCCAGCAGTGAAGCGCTTCACGCGTACGAGCAGTACTTC. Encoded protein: CASSEALHAYEQYF.